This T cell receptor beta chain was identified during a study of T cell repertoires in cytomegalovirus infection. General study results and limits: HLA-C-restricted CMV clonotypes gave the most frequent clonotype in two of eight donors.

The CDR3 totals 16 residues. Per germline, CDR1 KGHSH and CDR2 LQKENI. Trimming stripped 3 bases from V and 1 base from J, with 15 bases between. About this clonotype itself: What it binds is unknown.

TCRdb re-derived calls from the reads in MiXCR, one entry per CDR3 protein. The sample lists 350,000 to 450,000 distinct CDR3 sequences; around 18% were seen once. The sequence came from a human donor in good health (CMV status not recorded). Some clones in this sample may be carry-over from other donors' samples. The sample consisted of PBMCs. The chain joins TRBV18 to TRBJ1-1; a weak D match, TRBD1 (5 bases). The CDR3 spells CASSPRQGRWNTEAFF. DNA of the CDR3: TGTGCCAGCTCACCTAGGCAGGGTAGATGGAACACTGAAGCTTTCTTT.